The 27 T cell receptor beta chains in this list originate from one sample, sequenced in a study of blood T cell repertoires in COVID-19. Sequencing was performed with immunoSEQ multiplex PCR; in TCRdb, only in-frame clones are kept and a portion is missing. The sample lists over 120,000 clones, around four fifths seen once, with 5% to 7% in the top ten. The sample comprised PBMCs or T cells enriched from blood (not recorded which). The receptors derive from a woman aged 45-65 years who had recovered from COVID-19.

The rearrangement uses TRBV20-1 and TRBJ1-4; D call uncertain. The CDR3 runs to 11 residues. From germline, CDR1 is DFQATT and CDR2 SNEGSKA (reference sequence). V was pared by 8 bases and J by 13 bases, with 17 bases between. The DNA for the CDR3 is TGCAGTCTCCGGGTAGCAAACACACTGTTTTTT. This translates into CSLRVANTLFF.

The chain is built from TRBV18 and TRBJ1-1; D is unresolved. Trimming cost V 3 bases and J 3 bases, with 14 bases left between them. The CDR3 runs to 15 residues. Germline V gives CDR1 KGHSH, CDR2 LQKENI. CDR3 coding DNA: TGTGCCAGCTCACCCCTAAGCGGCTCTGACACTGAAGCTTTCTTT. As protein: CASSPLSGSDTEAFF.

The chain couples TRBV28 to TRBJ1-2; no reliable D call. V was pared by 3 bases and J by 8 bases, with 22 bases between. Germline V gene sequence: CDR1 MDHEN, CDR2 SYDVKM. This CDR3 region has 16 residues. The CDR3 region is CASSLGGNSLSRGYTF. The CDR3, as DNA: TGTGCCAGCAGTTTGGGAGGGAACAGTCTCTCCCGAGGCTACACCTTC.

J is TRBJ1-3 and V is TRBV7-6; 8 positions match TRBD1. Germline assignment: CDR1 SGHVS and CDR2 FNYEAQ. CDR3 length: 16 amino acids. V shed 1 base, J shed 1 base, and the junction held 3 bases outside the gene matches. For the CDR3, the DNA is TGTGCCAGCAGCTTAGGGACAGGGCGTTCTGGAAACACCATATATTTT. This encodes CASSLGTGRSGNTIYF.

The chain carries TRBV11-2 and TRBJ2-5, with TRBD2 identical over 7 bases. Germline V gene lookup returns CDR1 SGHAT and CDR2 FQNNGV. V was clipped by 2 bases and J by 3 bases; unmatched bases: 9. This CDR3 spans 16 amino acids. The CDR3 spells CASSLSIGTTKETQYF. CDR3 sequence (DNA): TGTGCCAGCAGCTTATCCATTGGGACTACCAAAGAGACCCAGTACTTC.

This clone showed up just once. The chain combines TRBV4-2 with TRBJ1-1, with 11 positions matching TRBD1. Trimming took 3 bases from V and 3 from J; bases not matched to a gene: 3. The CDR3 runs to 15 residues. CDR1 and CDR2 from the germline V gene are LGHNA and YNFKEQ. Here the CDR3 DNA reads TGTGCCAGCAGCCAGGCGGGACAGGGGGACACTGAAGCTTTCTTT. Protein: CASSQAGQGDTEAFF.

The chain uses TRBV5-8 and TRBJ1-4; D possibly corresponds to TRBD1 (5 bases). The CDR3 totals 14 residues. The germline V gene has CDR1 SGHTS and CDR2 YDEGEE. Trimming took 2 bases from V and 7 from J, leaving 12 bases between them. CDR3 in DNA: TGTGCCAGCAGCTTAGCGTTTGGGGCTGAAAAACTGTTTTTT. It is translated as CASSLAFGAEKLFF. The complete variable domain, with remaining parts taken from reference TRBV5-8 and TRBJ1-4, reads EAGVTQSPTHLIKTRGQQATLRCSPISGHTSVYWYQQALGLGLQFLLWYDEGEERNRGNFPPRFSGRQFPNYSSELNVNALELEDSALYLCASSLAFGAEKLFFGSGTQLSVL.

The gene calls are TRBV5-1 and TRBJ2-4; 8 bases are a match to TRBD2. The CDR3 covers 17 residues. V shed 6 bases and J 3 bases; nucleotides not matched to a gene: 14. The germline V gene encodes CDR1 SGHRS and CDR2 YFSETQ. The CDR3 reads CASIRGGLLRHKNIQYF. The CDR3 nucleotides read TGCGCCAGCATACGGGGGGGCCTTTTGAGGCACAAAAACATTCAGTACTTC.

The genes are TRBV5-1 and TRBJ1-1; 8 bases are a match to TRBD1. The length of the CDR3 is 15 residues. Germline CDR1 and CDR2: SGHRS and YFSETQ. V was pared by 6 bases and J by 2 bases, with 9 bases of the junction left unmatched. In DNA, the CDR3 is TGCGCCAGCACGACGTCGACAGGGGTAAACACTGAAGCTTTCTTT. The encoded protein is CASTTSTGVNTEAFF.

V usage is TRBV2 and J usage is TRBJ2-7; D unclear. The CDR3 extends over 14 amino acids. CDR1 is SNHLY and CDR2 is FYNNEI in the germline V gene. Here the CDR3 reads CASSETLSLLRLCV. In nucleotides, the CDR3 is TGTGCCAGCAGTGAAACCCTTAGTTTGTTGCGTCTTTGCGTC.

This chain links TRBV4-1 with TRBJ1-4; D is uncertain. This CDR3 is 13 amino acids long. V lost 1 base, J lost 8 bases, and 8 bases lay in between. Germline CDR1 MGHRA, CDR2 YSYEKL. CDR3 residues: CASSQAPGEKLFF. The DNA for the CDR3 is TGCGCCAGCAGCCAAGCTCCGGGGGAAAAACTGTTTTTT.

The chain uses TRBV3-1 (or the pseudogene TRBV3-2) and TRBJ2-4; D is unclear. Trimming pared 0 bases from V and 0 bases from J, leaving 6 bases between. Germline V gene lookup returns CDR1 LGHDT and CDR2 YNNKEL (reference sequence). CDR3 length: 15 amino acids. The CDR3 coding sequence is TGTGCCAGCAGCCAAGACAGTTTAGCCAAAAACATTCAGTACTTC. Protein product: CASSQDSLAKNIQYF.

V gene TRBV9 combines with J gene TRBJ1-2; D gene unclear. Per germline, CDR1 SGDLS and CDR2 YYNGEE. V lost 3 bases to trimming and J lost 4 bases, with 13 bases between them. This CDR3 spans 14 amino acids. DNA of the CDR3: TGTGCCAGCAGCGCAGAGGCAGCGCCCTATGGCTACACCTTC. Translated: CASSAEAAPYGYTF.

The chain has TRBV5-4 and TRBJ1-1; tentative D call: TRBD1 (6 bases). Trimming shortened V by 4 bases and J by 2 bases, and 18 bases separated the two germline ends. CDR1 and CDR2 from the germline V gene are SGHNT and YYREEE (reference sequence). This CDR3 has 16 residues. CDR3 in amino acids: CASSPLGGAGNTEAFF. The DNA of the CDR3 is TGTGCCAGCAGCCCCTTGGGGGGGGCGGGCAACACTGAAGCTTTCTTT.

This clone was detected once. The chain employs TRBV28 and TRBJ1-6, with unresolved D. V lost 2 bases, J lost 7 bases, and 3 bases lay in between. This CDR3 has 12 residues. Germline V gene sequence: CDR1 MDHEN, CDR2 SYDVKM. The CDR3: CASSLPNSPLHF. The CDR3 nucleotides are TGTGCCAGCAGTTTACCGAATTCACCCCTCCACTTT.

The chain couples TRBV6-5 to TRBJ1-5; TRBD1 is a possible D gene (5 bases). The CDR3 consists of 14 residues. V was clipped by 6 bases and J by 4 bases, with 13 bases between them. CDR1 is MNHEY and CDR2 is SVGAGI in the germline V gene. CDR3 sequence reads: CASRVRQSNQPQHF. DNA of the CDR3: TGTGCCAGCAGAGTCCGACAGAGTAATCAGCCCCAGCATTTT.

This chain links TRBV19 with TRBJ1-6, with 10 bases lining up with TRBD1. Germline V gives CDR1 LNHDA, CDR2 SQIVND (reference sequence). The CDR3 has 13 amino acids. V lost 8 bases and J lost 13; bases outside the gene matches: 8. Here the CDR3 reads CASSGQGQRPLHF. CDR3 nucleotides: TGTGCCAGTTCGGGACAGGGGCAACGGCCCCTCCACTTT. Variable domain in full (rest from reference TRBV19 and TRBJ1-6): DGGITQSPKYLFRKEGQNVTLSCEQNLNHDAMYWYRQDPGQGLRLIYYSQIVNDFQKGDIAEGYSVSREKKESFPLTVTSAQKNPTAFYLCASSGQGQRPLHFGNGTRLTVT.

This chain links TRBV3-1 (or the pseudogene TRBV3-2) with TRBJ2-5; TRBD2 matches at 7 bases. Germline V CDR1 and CDR2: LGHDT, YNNKEL (reference sequence). The V gene end was trimmed by 8 bases and the J gene end by 4 bases; junction bases not matched to a gene: 13. The length of the CDR3 is 15 residues. CDR3 coding DNA: TGTGCCAGCGCGGGAGCGGGGTGGAAGGGAGAGACCCAGTACTTC. The encoded protein is CASAGAGWKGETQYF.

This clone has a single count. The CDR3 loop is CASSAWTGTDTQYF. The CDR3 DNA is TGTGCCAGCAGTGCCTGGACAGGCACAGATACGCAGTATTTT. The chain employs TRBV25-1 and TRBJ2-3; D may be TRBD1 (6 bases). CDR1 and CDR2 (germline): MGHDK, SYGVNS. V was trimmed by 4 bases and J by 1 base, leaving 9 bases between them. The CDR3 loop spans 14 amino acids.

The rearrangement links TRBV5-1 to TRBJ1-2; possibly TRBD1 for D (5 bases). Trimming left V 3 bases short and J 4 bases short, with 10 bases between. CDR3 length: 13 amino acids. Germline lookup yields CDR1 SGHRS and CDR2 YFSETQ. The CDR3 nucleotides are TGCGCCAGCAGCTCACCAGGGCCCTATGGCTACACCTTC. It is translated as CASSSPGPYGYTF.

The chain carries TRBV3-1 (or the pseudogene TRBV3-2) and TRBJ1-4; D is unclear. V was cut by 5 bases and J by 0 bases, with 10 bases left in between. Germline CDR1 reads LGHDT; CDR2 reads YNNKEL (reference sequence). This CDR3 spans 15 amino acids. The CDR3 region has the DNA TGTGCCAGCAGCTACCCTACTTCAACTAATGAAAAACTGTTTTTT. This encodes CASSYPTSTNEKLFF.

This clone has just one count. V and J are TRBV7-9 and TRBJ1-2; maybe TRBD1 (5 bases). Germline V gene lookup returns CDR1 SEHNR and CDR2 FQNEAQ (reference sequence). The ends were cut back, 8 bases at V and 8 bases at J, with 18 bases in the middle. There are 13 residues in the CDR3. The CDR3 sequence is CASSQGGVKGYTF. The CDR3 DNA sequence: TGTGCCAGCTCCCAGGGAGGGGTTAAGGGCTACACCTTC.

The chain links TRBV4-1 to TRBJ1-2; 10 bases match TRBD1. The CDR3 consists of 15 residues. Trimming cost V 1 base and J 8 bases; bases outside gene matches: 7. Germline V gene lookup returns CDR1 MGHRA and CDR2 YSYEKL. The CDR3 reads CASSQGTGTGAGYTF. The CDR3 DNA follows: TGCGCCAGCAGCCAAGGAACCGGGACAGGGGCCGGCTACACCTTC.

V gene TRBV5-4 combines with J gene TRBJ1-1, with D unclear. The CDR3 has 13 residues. Between the trimmed V and J ends, which lost 4 bases and 1 base, there was a span of 8 bases. Germline loops: CDR1 SGHNT, CDR2 YYREEE (reference sequence). CDR3 DNA: TGTGCCAGCAGCCCAGACTGGAACACTGAAGCTTTCTTT. Translating gives CASSPDWNTEAFF.

In DNA form, the CDR3 reads TGTGCCAGCAGTTGGGGGACAGGGGGCGAATGGGATTTAAATTCACCCCTCCACTTT. It translates to CASSWGTGGEWDLNSPLHF. V usage is TRBV6-2 or TRBV6-3 and J usage is TRBJ1-6; 12 positions match TRBD1. Trimming took 4 bases from V and 7 from J; bases not matched to a gene: 14. Germline V gives CDR1 MNHEY, CDR2 SVGEGT. The CDR3 length is 19 residues.

The rearrangement uses TRBV2 and TRBJ2-7; D is undetermined. CDR3 length: 13 residues. V was pared by 4 bases and J by 4 bases, with 11 bases between. Looked up from germline, CDR1 is SNHLY and CDR2 is FYNNEI. This chain's CDR3 is CASSVSESYEQYV. The CDR3 nucleotides are TGTGCCAGCAGTGTTTCCGAGTCTTACGAGCAGTACGTC.

This chain joins TRBV30 and TRBJ1-2, with TRBD1 identical over 9 bases. Per the germline V gene, CDR1 is GTSNPN and CDR2 is SVGIG (reference sequence). Trimming cost V 5 bases and J 7 bases; bases outside gene matches: 5. This CDR3 contains 12 residues. Here the CDR3 reads CAWWTGALGYTF. In DNA, the CDR3 is TGTGCCTGGTGGACAGGGGCTCTTGGCTACACCTTC.